The 3 T cell receptor beta chains listed next were all sequenced from one sample in a study of cytomegalovirus exposure and HLA in healthy donors. Use of 60 Vbeta and 13 Jbeta primers characterized the PCR. The method was immunoSEQ multiplex PCR; TCRdb's version includes in-frame clones alone and lacks a portion of them. The sample comprises over 100,000 clones, 63% of which are singletons, and 4.8% rests with the top ten. The sample taken for sequencing was PBMCs. All receptors derive from a human donor in good health.

J is TRBJ2-5 and V is TRBV18, with D perhaps TRBD1 (5 bases). The germline V and J ends were trimmed by 9 bases and 1 base, with 18 bases remaining between them. CDR1 is KGHSH, CDR2 LQKENI, per germline. This CDR3 has 15 amino acids. The CDR3 DNA sequence: TGTGCCAGTCAATACACCCCAGGGCTCCAAGAGACCCAGTACTTC. This encodes CASQYTPGLQETQYF.

The chain employs TRBV7-2 and TRBJ2-7; TRBD2 aligns across 10 bases. CDR1 SGHTA and CDR2 FQGNSA come from the germline V gene. V was clipped by 4 bases and J by 2 bases; unmatched bases: 5. The CDR3 runs 15 residues. The CDR3 sequence is CASSYTAGGTYEQYF. CDR3 bases: TGTGCCAGCAGCTACACAGCGGGAGGGACCTACGAGCAGTACTTC.

The chain uses TRBV5-1 and TRBJ2-5; weak D call: TRBD2 (6 bases). Germline-derived CDR1 and CDR2 are SGHRS and YFSETQ. CDR3 length equals 14 residues. Deletions cut 4 bases from V and 5 bases from J, with 15 bases between. Written as DNA, the CDR3 is TGCGCCAGCAGCACAATCGCTAGCGTGGAGACCCAGTACTTC. Protein: CASSTIASVETQYF.